This T cell receptor (beta chain) is drawn from a study of response to subunit inactivated influenza vaccine. General study findings and limits: Few additional T cells are recruited per seasonal influenza vaccination, authors suggested.

Regarding this clonotype: The antigen remains unidentified.

The CDR3 consists of 14 residues. J lost 3 bases, V lost 3 bases, and 7 bases had no gene match. Per the germline V gene, CDR1 is SQVTM and CDR2 is ANQGSEA. TCRdb re-called the RT-PCR reads through MiXCR, storing one row per CDR3 protein. The table shows roughly 760,000 distinct CDR3 sequences, with about 20% occurring only once. The sequence was obtained from a man in his forties or fifties who received an inactivated influenza vaccine. This material consisted of PBMCs from blood, taken 5 days after vaccination. J is TRBJ1-2 and V is TRBV29-1; 7 bases align to TRBD1. This chain's CDR3 is CSVDPSGTDYGYTF. The CDR3, as DNA: TGCAGCGTTGATCCCTCCGGGACAGACTATGGCTACACCTTC. Full variable domain (outside the CDR3, taken from reference TRBV29-1 and TRBJ1-2): SAVISQKPSRDICQRGTSLTIQCQVDSQVTMMFWYRQQPGQSLTLIATANQGSEATYESGFVIDKFPISRPNLTFSTLTVSNMSPEDSSIYLCSVDPSGTDYGYTFGSGTRLTVV.